This T cell receptor (beta chain) was captured by sequencing in a study of blood T cell repertoires in COVID-19. Per the study methods: Counts of nucleated cells, estimated from reference gene primer amplification, were obtained. Using immunoSEQ multiplex PCR, the repertoire was profiled, and TCRdb retains in-frame clones only, with some absent. Clonal size and the V and J genes are those of that table, whereas D and trimming came from the DNA. This table holds around 180,000 clones, approximately 86% found once. Seattle enrolled patients during active infection and tracked them longitudinally. V was shortened by 2 bases and J by 0 bases, with 10 bases between the two germline ends. Germline V gene data show CDR1 as LGHNA and CDR2 as YNFKEQ. The CDR3 has 15 residues.

The clonotype originates from a man older than 75 with COVID-19, enrolled during active disease. Sequenced input: peripheral blood. This sequence joins TRBV4-2 and TRBJ2-5; a possible D gene is TRBD2 (5 bases). CDR3 region: CASSQSDGDQETQYF. Here the CDR3 DNA reads TGTGCCAGCAGCCAATCGGACGGGGACCAAGAGACCCAGTACTTC.